Below, 15 T cell receptor beta chains from the same sample are listed, as sequenced in a study of blood T cell repertoires in COVID-19 (dated by TCRdb to 2020 to 2022). Receptor libraries were prepared by the immunoSEQ multiplex PCR assay. TCRdb carries this immuneACCESS record with in-frame sequences only. Its versions omit some clonotypes, under half of them owing to an unresolved V gene in the studies checked, with the rest unexplained. This sample has 150,000 to 160,000 clones in its table, and about 79% of those were observed once. Jointly, the top ten make up 29% of the sample. Material for sequencing was peripheral blood. These receptors were obtained from a woman aged 55-70 years with acute or convalescent COVID-19.

This chain connects TRBV5-4 to TRBJ1-1; D is possibly TRBD1 (6 bases). The CDR3 sequence is 16 residues long. Between the trimmed V and J ends, which lost 4 bases and 4 bases, there was a span of 20 bases. CDR1 is SGHNT, CDR2 YYREEE, per germline (reference sequence). Here the CDR3 reads CASSPSMGGGITEAFF. CDR3 DNA: TGTGCCAGCAGCCCCTCTATGGGGGGGGGCATCACTGAAGCTTTCTTT.

V usage is TRBV19 and J usage is TRBJ2-2; tentatively, D is TRBD2 (6 bases). Germline V gene lookup returns CDR1 LNHDA and CDR2 SQIVND (reference sequence). The CDR3 is 15 amino acids. V was trimmed by 6 bases and J by 1 base, leaving 12 bases between them. The DNA of the CDR3 is TGTGCCAGTAGGTCGGGACTCCAGAACACCGGGGAGCTGTTTTTT. Residues: CASRSGLQNTGELFF.

This sequence joins TRBV7-9 and TRBJ1-1; D not certain. V lost 3 bases to trimming and J lost 11 bases, with 19 bases between them. From germline, CDR1 is SEHNR and CDR2 FQNEAQ (reference sequence). The CDR3 covers 14 residues. CDR3 protein: CASSFSGEVIKAFF. In DNA form, the CDR3 reads TGTGCCAGCAGCTTTAGCGGGGAAGTTATCAAGGCTTTCTTT.

The V call is TRBV12-3 or TRBV12-4, the J call TRBJ1-5; no clear D. The CDR3 consists of 13 residues. Trimming left V 6 bases short and J 3 bases short, with 9 bases between. The CDR3 sequence is CASRTQPNQPQHF. CDR3 in DNA: TGTGCCAGCAGGACACAACCCAATCAGCCCCAGCATTTT.

The chain is built from TRBV6-5 and TRBJ1-5, with TRBD1 matching 8 bases. This CDR3 is 14 amino acids long. V lost 7 bases, J lost 9 bases, and 11 bases stayed unmatched. Germline lookup yields CDR1 MNHEY and CDR2 SVGAGI. The CDR3 nucleotides read TGTGCCAGCAATCAGGGGGCAGGGGGATGGCCCCAGCATTTT. It specifies CASNQGAGGWPQHF.

The rearrangement joins TRBV5-6 to TRBJ2-1; 11 bases fit TRBD2. CDR1 is SGHDT, CDR2 YYEEEE, per germline. V dropped 4 bases and J dropped 0; count of bases not matched to a gene: 9. CDR3 length equals 18 residues. The CDR3 protein is CASSMLLAGGSSYNEQFF. The CDR3 DNA is TGTGCCAGCAGCATGCTCTTAGCGGGGGGGAGCTCCTACAATGAGCAGTTCTTC.

The CDR3, as DNA: TGTGCCAGTAGTATAGAGGCGGGGAGGGCAGATACGCAGTATTTT. The encoded protein is CASSIEAGRADTQYF. This rearrangement joins TRBV19 to TRBJ2-3; 7 bases match TRBD2. The germline CDR1 and CDR2 sequences are LNHDA and SQIVND (reference sequence). CDR3 size: 15 residues. V lost 0 bases and J lost 4; bases outside the gene matches: 4.

V is TRBV5-4 and J is TRBJ2-7; 7 bases align to TRBD1. After removal of 4 bases from V and 5 bases from J, the junction contained 6 bases not matched to a gene. The CDR3 has 13 amino acids. Germline lookup yields CDR1 SGHNT and CDR2 YYREEE (reference sequence). The CDR3 DNA sequence: TGTGCCAGCAGCCGAGATCAGGGGGACGAGCAGTACTTC. Protein sequence: CASSRDQGDEQYF.

Of note for this clone: Other DNA sequences within the sample encode an identical CDR3. The chain uses TRBV18 and TRBJ1-1; D not resolved. The CDR3 is made up of 14 amino acids. V lost 2 bases and J 1 base, leaving 8 bases between the germline ends. Germline CDR1 is KGHSH and CDR2 is LQKENI. In DNA, the CDR3 is TGTGCCAGCTCACCAGGGCTATCGAACACTGAAGCTTTCTTT. Translated: CASSPGLSNTEAFF.

V is TRBV6-6 and J is TRBJ1-1; D is unresolved. Between the trimmed V and J ends, which lost 0 bases and 0 bases, there was a span of 8 bases. The CDR3 has 15 residues. Germline CDR1 is MNHNY and CDR2 is SVGAGI (reference sequence). CDR3 nucleotides: TGTGCCAGCAGTTACTCGGGAGGGATGAACACTGAAGCTTTCTTT. It specifies CASSYSGGMNTEAFF.

J is TRBJ2-3 and V is TRBV6-1; a possible D gene is TRBD2 (6 bases). Germline values: CDR1 MNHNS, CDR2 SASEGT. CDR3 length equals 14 residues. V lost 1 base to trimming and J lost 2 bases, with 7 bases between them. CDR3 DNA sequence: TGTGCCAGCAGTGAAGGGGGGGACACAGATACGCAGTATTTT. The encoded protein is CASSEGGDTDTQYF.

This chain links TRBV24-1 with TRBJ1-5; possible D gene TRBD1, 5 bases. The germline V gene has CDR1 KGHDR and CDR2 SFDVKD. The CDR3 sequence is 17 residues long. V was shortened by 0 bases and J by 0 bases, with 11 bases between the two germline ends. The CDR3 spells CATSDLRQSHSNQPQHF. Written as DNA, the CDR3 is TGTGCCACCAGTGATTTGCGACAGAGTCATAGCAATCAGCCCCAGCATTTT.

This chain uses TRBV19 with TRBJ1-1, with TRBD1 matching 7 bases. The CDR3 spans 13 residues. Germline values: CDR1 LNHDA, CDR2 SQIVND (reference sequence). V shed 5 bases and J 11 bases; nucleotides not matched to a gene: 11. CDR3 DNA: TGTGCCAGTAGTGCCGACAGGGTGTCGGGGGCTTTCTTT. Translating it yields CASSADRVSGAFF.

The chain couples TRBV19 to TRBJ2-5; D is perhaps TRBD2 (5 bases). This CDR3 has 13 amino acids. Germline CDR1 LNHDA, CDR2 SQIVND (reference sequence). Trimming took 5 bases from V and 7 from J, leaving 14 bases between them. In DNA, the CDR3 is TGTGCCAGTAGTCGCCGGGGAGAGGGGACCCAGTACTTC. Amino acid sequence: CASSRRGEGTQYF.

The chain links TRBV18 to TRBJ2-6, with D possibly matching TRBD2 (6 bases). V was clipped by 2 bases and J by 2 bases, with 13 bases between them. Germline loops: CDR1 KGHSH, CDR2 LQKENI. This CDR3 has 17 amino acids. CDR3 in DNA: TGTGCCAGCTCACCAGGACTGGGGACTCCTGGGGCCAACGTCCTGACTTTC. It encodes CASSPGLGTPGANVLTF.